The clone carrying this TCR beta chain was seen only once. This entry belongs to a study of blood T cell repertoires in COVID-19. About the research overall: Researchers got acute and convalescent COVID-19 samples from the United States, Italy and Spain.

The protocol was immunoSEQ multiplex PCR, while the TCRdb copy is restricted to in-frame clones and leaves out a portion. In the table there are roughly 15,000 clones, roughly nine tenths of which are singletons. The sequenced sample was peripheral blood. The receptor's source is a middle-aged man with active COVID-19.

CDR3 DNA: TGTGCCAGCAGCCAAGGGGCGAACCCCTTACAAGAGACCCAGTACTTC. This sequence encodes CASSQGANPLQETQYF. The V gene is TRBV4-2, the J gene TRBJ2-5, with no clear D. V was pared by 1 base and J by 2 bases, with 14 bases between. The V gene's germline CDR1 is LGHNA and CDR2 YNFKEQ. The length of the CDR3 is 16 residues.